A single sample is the source of the 9 T cell receptor beta chains below, sequenced in a study of blood T cell repertoires in COVID-19 (dated by TCRdb to 2018 to 2021). The method was the immunoSEQ multiplex PCR assay. TCRdb took over this immuneACCESS table, retaining in-frame rearrangements with V and J assigned. Such tables are incomplete; in checked studies, under half of the missing clones stem from an unresolved V gene, and the remainder is unexplained. The sample data list under 150,000 clones, and around 63% of these were observed just once. The top ten hold roughly 2.2% of the sample. Sequencing input: peripheral blood. Every receptor here comes from a woman aged 70-85 years with acute or convalescent COVID-19.

The J gene is TRBJ2-7, the V gene TRBV27, with 12 bases aligning to TRBD2. The CDR3 runs to 15 residues. CDR1 and CDR2 (germline): MNHEY, SMNVEV (reference sequence). V was clipped by 5 bases and J by 4 bases; unmatched bases: 6. The CDR3 region is CASSPTTSGSYEQYF. DNA for the CDR3: TGTGCCAGCAGTCCGACGACTAGCGGGAGTTACGAGCAGTACTTC.

This chain links TRBV19 with TRBJ1-2; D ambiguous. The germline CDR1 and CDR2 sequences are LNHDA and SQIVND (reference sequence). CDR3 length: 13 residues. The V gene lost 3 bases and the J gene lost 7 bases, with 12 bases spanning the gap. In DNA, the CDR3 is TGTGCCAGTAGTATTGGTCGCTCGGTTGGCTACACCTTC. It translates to CASSIGRSVGYTF. The full variable domain, completed using reference TRBV19 and TRBJ1-2, is DGGITQSPKYLFRKEGQNVTLSCEQNLNHDAMYWYRQDPGQGLRLIYYSQIVNDFQKGDIAEGYSVSREKKESFPLTVTSAQKNPTAFYLCASSIGRSVGYTFGSGTRLTVV.

The chain combines TRBV7-9 with TRBJ2-7, with a weak D call TRBD2 (6 bases). Germline assignment: CDR1 SEHNR and CDR2 FQNEAQ (reference sequence). This CDR3 spans 14 amino acids. The ends were cut back, 1 base at V and 0 bases at J, with 7 bases in the middle. CDR3 residues: CASSLGGASYEQYF. In nucleotides, the CDR3 is TGTGCCAGCAGCTTAGGCGGGGCCTCCTACGAGCAGTACTTC.

The chain employs TRBV28 and TRBJ2-1; TRBD1 agrees at 11 bases. Germline assignment: CDR1 MDHEN and CDR2 SYDVKM. The ends lost 6 bases at V and 9 bases at J; junction bases unmatched: 13. The CDR3 consists of 16 residues. The CDR3 sequence is CASSTSGTGGGGEQFF. As DNA, the CDR3 is TGTGCCAGCAGCACCTCCGGGACAGGGGGAGGGGGTGAGCAGTTCTTC.

This clone has ten or more counts. This sequence joins TRBV28 and TRBJ2-4; 7 bases are a match to TRBD1. CDR3 length: 15 amino acids. The junction had 8 bases not matched to a gene; V was cut back by 5 bases and J by 4 bases. Germline V CDR1 and CDR2: MDHEN, SYDVKM. DNA for the CDR3: TGTGCCAGCAGTGCAACCGGGACAGCAAAAAACATTCAGTACTTC. Its protein is CASSATGTAKNIQYF. The whole variable domain, remainder taken from reference TRBV28 and TRBJ2-4, is DVKVTQSSRYLVKRTGEKVFLECVQDMDHENMFWYRQDPGLGLRLIYFSYDVKMKEKGDIPEGYSVSREKKERFSLILESASTNQTSMYLCASSATGTAKNIQYFGAGTRLSVL.

The chain is built from TRBV5-4 and TRBJ2-3, with a tentative D call TRBD2 (6 bases). Per the germline V gene, CDR1 is SGHNT and CDR2 is YYREEE (reference sequence). The CDR3 consists of 12 residues. V lost 4 bases and J lost 6, with 9 bases in between. In DNA, the CDR3 is TGTGCCAGCAGCCGCGGGGCGGATACGCAGTATTTT. The encoded protein is CASSRGADTQYF. Drawing the rest from reference TRBV5-4 and TRBJ2-3, the complete variable domain is ETGVTQSPTHLIKTRGQQVTLRCSSQSGHNTVSWYQQALGQGPQFIFQYYREEENGRGNFPPRFSGLQFPNYSSELNVNALELDDSALYLCASSRGADTQYFGPGTRLTVL.

The table lists this clone with a count of one. The J gene is TRBJ2-7, the V gene TRBV7-8; tentatively, D is TRBD1 (6 bases). The V end lost 9 bases, the J end lost 3 bases, and 15 bases lay between the germline ends. Germline V lookup: CDR1 SGHVS, CDR2 FQNEAQ. The CDR3 totals 13 residues. CDR3 in amino acids: CASTAQGIYEQYF. DNA for the CDR3: TGTGCCAGTACGGCGCAGGGGATCTACGAGCAGTACTTC.

The V call is TRBV14, the J call TRBJ2-3, with D possibly TRBD1 on 5 matching bases. The V and J ends lost 4 bases and 0 bases respectively, with 11 bases between them. Germline assignment: CDR1 SGHDN and CDR2 FVKESK. This CDR3 comprises 15 residues. The CDR3 region is CASSPGLPSTDTQYF. CDR3 DNA sequence: TGTGCCAGCAGCCCAGGGCTACCTAGCACAGATACGCAGTATTTT.

Remarks on this clone: Germline and junction disagree at one end, which may indicate a read error. V gene TRBV4-1 combines with J gene TRBJ2-1; D perhaps matches TRBD1 (5 bases). Germline V gene data show CDR1 as MGHRA and CDR2 as YSYEKL. This CDR3 has 14 amino acids. In DNA, the CDR3 is TGCGCCAGCAGCCAGTATACTATAGCAGGGCGTGAGATCTTC. Protein sequence: CASSQYTIAGREIF.